Below, 30 T cell receptor beta chains from the same sample are listed, as sequenced in a study of cytomegalovirus exposure and HLA in healthy donors. Both 60 Vbeta primers and 13 Jbeta primers went into the PCR. Sequenced by immunoSEQ multiplex PCR; TCRdb stores in-frame clones only, minus some. The sample gives 150,000 to 160,000 clones, 82% of which show up once; 5% to 7.5% is in the top ten. The sample taken for sequencing was PBMCs. The receptor set was obtained from a woman between 50 and 59 years old in good health and CMV-seropositive.

The chain carries TRBV5-1 and TRBJ1-1, with TRBD1 matching 8 bases. The V segment lost 4 bases and the J segment 3 bases; nucleotides outside the gene matches: 8. Germline assignment: CDR1 SGHRS and CDR2 YFSETQ. CDR3 length: 15 amino acids. CDR3 bases: TGCGCCAGCAGCCGCGCGGACAGGGAGGACACTGAAGCTTTCTTT. This sequence encodes CASSRADREDTEAFF. Drawing the rest from reference TRBV5-1 and TRBJ1-1, the complete variable domain is KAGVTQTPRYLIKTRGQQVTLSCSPISGHRSVSWYQQTPGQGLQFLFEYFSETQRNKGNFPGRFSGRQFSNSRSEMNVSTLELGDSALYLCASSRADREDTEAFFGQGTRLTVV.

This chain uses TRBV18 with TRBJ1-5; the match to TRBD1 covers 7 bases. J lost 5 bases, V lost 1 base, and 5 bases had no gene match. This CDR3 has 15 amino acids. Germline V gives CDR1 KGHSH, CDR2 LQKENI. The CDR3 DNA reads TGTGCCAGCTCACCACAAGGGGGCTCGGATCAGCCCCAGCATTTT. Encoded protein: CASSPQGGSDQPQHF.

The rearrangement links TRBV27 to TRBJ2-1; 8 bases fit TRBD2. After removal of 3 bases from V and 4 bases from J, the junction contained 8 bases not matched to a gene. CDR1 and CDR2 from the germline V gene are MNHEY and SMNVEV (reference sequence). This CDR3 contains 16 residues. The CDR3 reads CASSFSRGGLYNEQFF. DNA for the CDR3: TGTGCCAGCAGTTTCTCCCGGGGGGGCCTTTACAATGAGCAGTTCTTC.

This clone was seen only a few times. The chain is built from TRBV30 and TRBJ1-4; TRBD1 matches at 7 bases. V shed 0 bases, J shed 5 bases, and the junction held 9 bases outside the gene matches. Germline-derived CDR1 and CDR2 are GTSNPN and SVGIG (reference sequence). The CDR3 is 16 residues long. The CDR3 coding sequence is TGTGCCTGGAGTGTTGGTTCGACAGGGAGAAATGAAAAACTGTTTTTT. It translates to CAWSVGSTGRNEKLFF.

This chain links TRBV19 with TRBJ2-7; 7 nucleotides align to TRBD1. The length of the CDR3 is 14 residues. CDR1 is LNHDA, CDR2 SQIVND, per germline (reference sequence). Trimming at V came to 5 bases and at J to 3 bases, leaving 7 bases not matched to a gene. As DNA, the CDR3 is TGTGCCAGTAGTGTCAGGACAGGCGGCTACGAGCAGTACTTC. Its translation: CASSVRTGGYEQYF.

V gene TRBV5-1 combines with J gene TRBJ1-1; D ambiguous. The germline V gene has CDR1 SGHRS and CDR2 YFSETQ. V was trimmed by 4 bases and J by 4 bases, leaving 8 bases between them. This CDR3 is 12 amino acids long. In nucleotides, the CDR3 is TGCGCCAGCAGCGACATATCCACTGAAGCTTTCTTT. It codes for CASSDISTEAFF.

This sequence joins TRBV5-6 and TRBJ2-4; TRBD1 agrees at 8 bases. J was trimmed by 7 bases and V by 5 bases; bases with no gene match: 5. CDR3 length: 13 amino acids. Germline values: CDR1 SGHDT, CDR2 YYEEEE. CDR3 in amino acids: CASRGQGANIQYF. The CDR3 DNA is TGTGCCAGCAGGGGGCAGGGGGCGAACATTCAGTACTTC.

V and J are TRBV5-1 and TRBJ2-7; 10 nucleotides agree with TRBD1. The CDR3 length is 17 residues. Per the germline V gene, CDR1 is SGHRS and CDR2 is YFSETQ. Unmatched junction bases numbered 8, after V lost 0 bases and J lost 2 bases. Here the CDR3 reads CASSLGPGTGDTYEQYF. CDR3 in DNA: TGCGCCAGCAGCTTGGGGCCCGGGACAGGGGACACCTACGAGCAGTACTTC.

J is TRBJ2-1 and V is TRBV6-5; the D is unclear. CDR3 size: 16 residues. Looked up from germline, CDR1 is MNHEY and CDR2 is SVGAGI. Trimming took 2 bases from V and 0 from J, leaving 11 bases between them. The DNA of the CDR3 is TGTGCCAGCAGTTACACCGCAGGTCACTCCTACAATGAGCAGTTCTTC. Translation: CASSYTAGHSYNEQFF.

The genes are TRBV6-6 and TRBJ2-1; 10 bases are shared with TRBD2. CDR3 length: 15 amino acids. The germline V gene encodes CDR1 MNHNY and CDR2 SVGAGI (reference sequence). V shed 7 bases, J shed 4 bases, and the junction held 7 bases outside the gene matches. In nucleotides, the CDR3 is TGTGCCAGCACAACTAAGCGGGGGGGGTACAATGAGCAGTTCTTC. Protein product: CASTTKRGGYNEQFF.

This CDR3 reads CASSIRRGSYEQYF. CDR3 in DNA: TGTGCCAGTAGTATTAGAAGGGGCTCCTACGAGCAGTACTTC. This sequence joins TRBV19 and TRBJ2-7; tentatively, D is TRBD1 (5 bases). The CDR3 has 14 amino acids. CDR1 and CDR2 (germline): LNHDA, SQIVND (reference sequence). Trimming cost V 3 bases and J 0 bases, with 9 bases left between them. Full variable domain (rest looked up from reference TRBV19 and TRBJ2-7): DGGITQSPKYLFRKEGQNVTLSCEQNLNHDAMYWYRQDPGQGLRLIYYSQIVNDFQKGDIAEGYSVSREKKESFPLTVTSAQKNPTAFYLCASSIRRGSYEQYFGPGTRLTVT.

As for this clone: Other nucleotide sequences in the sample specify the same CDR3. The chain employs TRBV30 and TRBJ2-2; no definite D call. Germline values: CDR1 GTSNPN, CDR2 SVGIG (reference sequence). V was pared by 0 bases and J by 1 base, with 3 bases between. The CDR3 has 13 amino acids. The CDR3 reads CAWSVQNTGELFF. CDR3 bases: TGTGCCTGGAGTGTTCAGAACACCGGGGAGCTGTTTTTT.

The chain uses TRBV5-6 and TRBJ2-3; the match to TRBD2 covers 10 bases. The V gene's germline CDR1 is SGHDT and CDR2 YYEEEE. The CDR3 covers 15 residues. V gave up 3 bases and J gave up 3 bases; unmatched junction bases: 4. The CDR3, as DNA: TGTGCCAGCAGCTCCGGACTAGCGGTTACAGATACGCAGTATTTT. This encodes CASSSGLAVTDTQYF.

The chain employs TRBV27 and TRBJ2-3; 7 nucleotides align to TRBD1. The J segment lost 4 bases and the V segment lost 4 bases, leaving 17 bases of the junction unmatched. This CDR3 region has 18 residues. CDR1 is MNHEY and CDR2 is SMNVEV in the germline V gene (reference sequence). The DNA of the CDR3 is TGTGCCAGCAGTTCCCCGCCCACCGACAGGGTTTGGGCAGATACGCAGTATTTT. Its translation is CASSSPPTDRVWADTQYF.

V and J are TRBV5-6 and TRBJ1-2, with 7 nucleotides matching TRBD1. This CDR3 has 14 amino acids. CDR1 and CDR2 from the germline V gene are SGHDT and YYEEEE. Losses at the gene ends were 1 base for V and 2 bases for J; bases not matched to a gene: 2. DNA of the CDR3: TGTGCCAGCAGCTTGAACAGGGGAAACTATGGCTACACCTTC. Protein: CASSLNRGNYGYTF.

Only a few counts were recorded for this clone. This CDR3 reads CSVGDRGSTDTQYF. The CDR3 region has the DNA TGCAGCGTGGGGGACAGGGGTAGCACAGATACGCAGTATTTT. The chain combines TRBV29-1 with TRBJ2-3; 10 bases match TRBD1. CDR1 is SQVTM and CDR2 is ANQGSEA in the germline V gene. The CDR3 has 14 residues. The V gene end was trimmed by 6 bases and the J gene end by 0 bases; junction bases not matched to a gene: 3.

V usage is TRBV18 and J usage is TRBJ2-1; 10 bases align to TRBD1. This CDR3 contains 16 residues. Per the germline V gene, CDR1 is KGHSH and CDR2 is LQKENI. The J segment lost 7 bases and the V segment lost 4 bases, leaving 10 bases of the junction unmatched. The CDR3 is CASSLLGTGERNEQFF. In nucleotides, the CDR3 is TGTGCCAGCTCACTCTTAGGGACAGGGGAGAGGAATGAGCAGTTCTTC.

Notes on this clone: The junction and the germline gene differ at one end; a read error may be behind it. This chain connects TRBV7-9 to TRBJ2-7, with D perhaps matching TRBD1 or TRBD2 (5 bases each). Germline CDR1 and CDR2: SEHNR and FQNEAQ (reference sequence). This CDR3 contains 12 residues. CDR3 residues: CSSSGRQIEQYF. In nucleotides, the CDR3 is TGTTCCAGCAGCGGACGACAGATCGAGCAGTACTTC.

The J gene is TRBJ1-1, the V gene TRBV7-3; unclear D gene. Per germline, CDR1 SGHTA and CDR2 FQGTGA. V gave up 4 bases and J gave up 1 base, with 19 bases separating them. The CDR3 sequence is 17 residues long. CDR3 region: CASSSNVRHLRNTEAFF. The CDR3 DNA follows: TGTGCCAGCAGCTCAAACGTCCGACACTTACGGAACACTGAAGCTTTCTTT.

This clone was seen only a few times. This chain connects TRBV6-6 to TRBJ2-3; no clear D. V shed 2 bases and J shed 1 base, with 4 bases lying between them. The germline gives CDR1 MNHNY, CDR2 SVGAGI (reference sequence). There are 13 residues in the CDR3. CDR3 bases: TGTGCCAGCAGTTACGGGCGCACAGATACGCAGTATTTT. Amino acid sequence: CASSYGRTDTQYF.

J is TRBJ1-1 and V is TRBV19; 8 bases line up with TRBD1. CDR3 length: 15 residues. The germline V gene has CDR1 LNHDA and CDR2 SQIVND (reference sequence). V was clipped by 5 bases and J by 5 bases; unmatched bases: 10. The CDR3 sequence: CASSQQGARGTEAFF. The CDR3, as DNA: TGTGCCAGTAGTCAGCAGGGGGCGCGGGGAACTGAAGCTTTCTTT.

As regards this clone: The sample contains more than one DNA sequence encoding this CDR3. The chain combines TRBV18 with TRBJ1-6; D is unresolved. Looked up from germline, CDR1 is KGHSH and CDR2 is LQKENI. This CDR3 spans 15 amino acids. The V end lost 6 bases, the J end lost 6 bases, and 15 bases lay between the germline ends. DNA for the CDR3: TGTGCCAGCTCGCCGGAGGCAGGCCTTAATTCACCCCTCCACTTT. Translated, it gives CASSPEAGLNSPLHF.

The gene calls are TRBV29-1 and TRBJ1-5, with a weak D call TRBD1 (6 bases). Germline CDR1 SQVTM, CDR2 ANQGSEA. The CDR3 has 13 amino acids. Deletions cut 7 bases from V and 3 bases from J, with 13 bases between. Here the CDR3 reads CSAVTGSNQPQHF. CDR3 nucleotide sequence: TGCAGCGCTGTGACAGGATCCAATCAGCCCCAGCATTTT. Looking up the rest from reference TRBV29-1 and TRBJ1-5 gives the full variable domain: SAVISQKPSRDICQRGTSLTIQCQVDSQVTMMFWYRQQPGQSLTLIATANQGSEATYESGFVIDKFPISRPNLTFSTLTVSNMSPEDSSIYLCSAVTGSNQPQHFGDGTRLSIL.

V usage is TRBV4-3 and J usage is TRBJ2-2, with D unresolved. The V end was cut by 0 bases, the J end by 7 bases, with 12 bases between. The CDR3 is 15 residues long. Germline V lookup: CDR1 LGHNA, CDR2 YSLEER. The CDR3 reads CASSQDPSLDGELFF. Written as DNA, the CDR3 is TGCGCCAGCAGCCAAGACCCAAGTCTAGACGGGGAGCTGTTTTTT.

The rearrangement joins TRBV29-1 to TRBJ1-2; 7 bases agree with TRBD1. This CDR3 has 18 amino acids. Germline values: CDR1 SQVTM, CDR2 ANQGSEA. Losses at the gene ends were 4 bases for V and 7 bases for J; bases not matched to a gene: 24. CDR3 amino acids: CSVVRDRNTPLLGGGYTF. The DNA of the CDR3 is TGCAGCGTTGTGAGGGACAGAAACACCCCTCTCCTCGGAGGTGGCTACACCTTC.

The chain couples TRBV18 to TRBJ2-7; a possible D gene is TRBD2 (5 bases). V lost 1 base to trimming and J lost 5 bases, with 15 bases between them. Germline CDR1 reads KGHSH; CDR2 reads LQKENI. CDR3 size: 15 residues. CDR3 amino acids: CASSPQRQQIDEQYF. Written as DNA, the CDR3 is TGTGCCAGCTCACCACAGCGGCAACAGATCGACGAGCAGTACTTC.

The chain is built from TRBV6-5 and TRBJ1-1; TRBD1 might be the D (5 bases). This CDR3 has 13 amino acids. V lost 8 bases and J 5 bases, leaving 15 bases between the germline ends. Germline V gene sequence: CDR1 MNHEY, CDR2 SVGAGI. CDR3 bases: TGTGCCAGCGTCTCGGAGGGGCGGACTGAAGCTTTCTTT. This sequence encodes CASVSEGRTEAFF.

This chain uses TRBV18 with TRBJ1-3, with 7 bases identical to TRBD1. Unmatched junction bases numbered 3, after V lost 6 bases and J lost 1 base. The CDR3 runs to 14 residues. Germline loops: CDR1 KGHSH, CDR2 LQKENI. The CDR3 loop is CASSGQRSGNTIYF. The CDR3 nucleotides read TGTGCCAGCTCGGGACAGCGTTCTGGAAACACCATATATTTT.

The chain has TRBV5-4 and TRBJ2-3; the D gene is possibly TRBD2 (5 bases). V was trimmed by 3 bases and J by 3 bases, leaving 11 bases between them. Germline V gives CDR1 SGHNT, CDR2 YYREEE (reference sequence). This CDR3 is 14 amino acids long. The CDR3 bases are TGTGCCAGCAGCTCCGGGGTGCGGACAGATACGCAGTATTTT. Residues: CASSSGVRTDTQYF.

V and J are TRBV19 and TRBJ1-3; a possible D gene is TRBD1 (6 bases). The CDR3 is 15 residues long. Germline assignment: CDR1 LNHDA and CDR2 SQIVND (reference sequence). Trimming removed 5 bases from V and 0 bases from J, with 11 bases in between. The CDR3 nucleotides are TGTGCCAGTAGTGACAGGACCAACTCTGGAAACACCATATATTTT. Translating it yields CASSDRTNSGNTIYF. Full variable domain (remainder filled in from reference TRBV19 and TRBJ1-3): DGGITQSPKYLFRKEGQNVTLSCEQNLNHDAMYWYRQDPGQGLRLIYYSQIVNDFQKGDIAEGYSVSREKKESFPLTVTSAQKNPTAFYLCASSDRTNSGNTIYFGEGSWLTVV.